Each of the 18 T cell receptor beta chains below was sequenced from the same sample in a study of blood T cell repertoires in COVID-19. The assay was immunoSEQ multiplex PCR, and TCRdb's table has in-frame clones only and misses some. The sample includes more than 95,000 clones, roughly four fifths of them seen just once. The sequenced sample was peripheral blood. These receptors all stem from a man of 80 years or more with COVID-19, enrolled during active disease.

CDR3 sequence reads: CASSQLQGLMNTEAFF. The CDR3 DNA reads as TGTGCCAGCAGTCAGCTCCAGGGGCTTATGAACACTGAAGCTTTCTTT. The V gene is TRBV6-6, the J gene TRBJ1-1; the D gene is possibly TRBD1 (6 bases). CDR1 is MNHNY, CDR2 SVGAGI, per germline (reference sequence). The CDR3 totals 16 residues. Trimming removed 5 bases from V and 0 bases from J, with 16 bases in between.

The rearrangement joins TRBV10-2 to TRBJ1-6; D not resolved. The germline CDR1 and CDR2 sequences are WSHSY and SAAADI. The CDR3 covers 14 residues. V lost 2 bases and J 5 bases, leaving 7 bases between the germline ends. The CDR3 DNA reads TGCGCCAGCAGTGAGGTGGGCGATAATTCACCCCTCCACTTT. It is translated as CASSEVGDNSPLHF.

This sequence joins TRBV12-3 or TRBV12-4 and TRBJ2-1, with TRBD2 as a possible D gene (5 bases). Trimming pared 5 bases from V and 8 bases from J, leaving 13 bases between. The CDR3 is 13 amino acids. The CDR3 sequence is CASSTRVWDEQFF. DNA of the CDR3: TGTGCCAGCAGTACTAGGGTCTGGGATGAGCAGTTCTTC.

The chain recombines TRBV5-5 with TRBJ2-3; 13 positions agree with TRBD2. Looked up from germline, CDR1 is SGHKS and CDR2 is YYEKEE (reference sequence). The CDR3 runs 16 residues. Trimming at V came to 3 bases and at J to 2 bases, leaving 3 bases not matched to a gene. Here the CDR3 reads CASSSGLAGVTDTQYF. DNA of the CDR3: TGTGCCAGCAGCTCCGGACTAGCGGGGGTCACAGATACGCAGTATTTT.

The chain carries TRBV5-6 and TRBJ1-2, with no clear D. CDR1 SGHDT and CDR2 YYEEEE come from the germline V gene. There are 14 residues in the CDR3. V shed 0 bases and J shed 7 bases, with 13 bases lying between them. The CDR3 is CASSLEEGFGGYTF. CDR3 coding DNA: TGTGCCAGCAGCTTGGAAGAGGGTTTCGGTGGCTACACCTTC.

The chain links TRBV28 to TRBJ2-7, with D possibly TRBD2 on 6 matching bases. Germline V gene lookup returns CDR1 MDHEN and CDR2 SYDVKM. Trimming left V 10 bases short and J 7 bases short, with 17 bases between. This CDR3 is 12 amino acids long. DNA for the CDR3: TGTGCCACGGAGGGCGGGTTAAGGGAGCAGTACTTC. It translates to CATEGGLREQYF.

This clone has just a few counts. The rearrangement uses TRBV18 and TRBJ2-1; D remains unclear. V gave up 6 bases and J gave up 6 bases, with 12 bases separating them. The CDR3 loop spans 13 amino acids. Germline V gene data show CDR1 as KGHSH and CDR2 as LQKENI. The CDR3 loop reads CASSPSFGNEQFF. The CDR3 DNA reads TGTGCCAGCTCGCCCTCTTTCGGCAATGAGCAGTTCTTC.

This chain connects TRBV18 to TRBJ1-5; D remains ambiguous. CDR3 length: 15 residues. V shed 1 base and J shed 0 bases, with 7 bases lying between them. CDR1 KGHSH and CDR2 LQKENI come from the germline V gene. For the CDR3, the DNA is TGTGCCAGCTCACCACTGGCAGATAGCAATCAGCCCCAGCATTTT. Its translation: CASSPLADSNQPQHF. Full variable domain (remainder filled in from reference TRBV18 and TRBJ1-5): NAGVMQNPRHLVRRRGQEARLRCSPMKGHSHVYWYRQLPEEGLKFMVYLQKENIIDESGMPKERFSAEFPKEGPSILRIQQVVRGDSAAYFCASSPLADSNQPQHFGDGTRLSIL.

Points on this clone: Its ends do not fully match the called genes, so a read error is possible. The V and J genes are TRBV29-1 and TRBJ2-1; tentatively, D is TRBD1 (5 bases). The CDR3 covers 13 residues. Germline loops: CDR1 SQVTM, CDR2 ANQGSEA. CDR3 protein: CSIELQGRNEQFF. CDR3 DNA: TGCAGCATTGAACTGCAGGGTAGGAATGAGCAGTTCTTC.

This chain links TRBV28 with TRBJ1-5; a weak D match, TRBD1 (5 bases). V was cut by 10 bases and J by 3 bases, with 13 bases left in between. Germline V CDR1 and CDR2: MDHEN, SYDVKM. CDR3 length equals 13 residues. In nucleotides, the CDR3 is TGTGCCACCTACGGGGGGAACAATCAGCCCCAGCATTTT. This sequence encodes CATYGGNNQPQHF.

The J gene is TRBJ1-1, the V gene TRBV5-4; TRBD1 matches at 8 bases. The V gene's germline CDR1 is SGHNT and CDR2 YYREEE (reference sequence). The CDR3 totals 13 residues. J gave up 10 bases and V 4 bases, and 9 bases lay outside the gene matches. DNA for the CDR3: TGTGCCAGCAGCGGAAACAGGGGGGATCTAGCTTTCTTT. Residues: CASSGNRGDLAFF.

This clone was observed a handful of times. CDR3 coding DNA: TGCGCCAGCAGCTTGTTTGGACTAGGGACCGGGGAGCTGTTTTTT. Translating it yields CASSLFGLGTGELFF. The chain couples TRBV5-1 to TRBJ2-2; 7 nucleotides match TRBD2. CDR3 size: 15 residues. Trimming removed 1 base from V and 5 bases from J; junction bases left unmatched: 5. Germline CDR1 SGHRS, CDR2 YFSETQ.

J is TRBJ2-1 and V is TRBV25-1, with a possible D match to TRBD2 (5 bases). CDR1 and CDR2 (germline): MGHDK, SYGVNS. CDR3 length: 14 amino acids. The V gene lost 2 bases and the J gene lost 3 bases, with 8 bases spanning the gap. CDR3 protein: CASSEGLYYNEQFF. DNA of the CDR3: TGTGCCAGCAGTGAAGGACTTTACTACAATGAGCAGTTCTTC.

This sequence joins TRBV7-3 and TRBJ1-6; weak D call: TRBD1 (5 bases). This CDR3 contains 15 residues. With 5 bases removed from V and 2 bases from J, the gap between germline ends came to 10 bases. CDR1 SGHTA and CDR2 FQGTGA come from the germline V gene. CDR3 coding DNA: TGTGCCAGCAGCCTTAGGGGCACCTATAATTCACCCCTCCACTTT. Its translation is CASSLRGTYNSPLHF. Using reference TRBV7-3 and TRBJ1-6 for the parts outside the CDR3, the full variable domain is GAGVSQTPSNKVTEKGKYVELRCDPISGHTALYWYRQSLGQGPEFLIYFQGTGAADDSGLPNDRFFAVRPEGSVSTLKIQRTERGDSAVYLCASSLRGTYNSPLHFGNGTRLTVT.

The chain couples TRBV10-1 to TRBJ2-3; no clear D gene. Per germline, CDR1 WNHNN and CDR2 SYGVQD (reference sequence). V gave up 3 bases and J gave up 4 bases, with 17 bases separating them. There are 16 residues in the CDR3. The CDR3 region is CASSDRGLLGSDTQYF. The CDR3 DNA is TGCGCCAGCAGTGATAGAGGCCTACTTGGGTCAGATACGCAGTATTTT.

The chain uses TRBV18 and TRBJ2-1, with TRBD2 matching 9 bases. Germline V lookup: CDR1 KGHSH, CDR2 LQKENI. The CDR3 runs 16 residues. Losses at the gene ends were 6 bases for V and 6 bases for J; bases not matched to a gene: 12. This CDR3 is CASSPLSAGGTNEQFF. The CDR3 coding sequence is TGTGCCAGCTCCCCCCTCTCAGCGGGAGGAACCAATGAGCAGTTCTTC. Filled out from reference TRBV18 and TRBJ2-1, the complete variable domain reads NAGVMQNPRHLVRRRGQEARLRCSPMKGHSHVYWYRQLPEEGLKFMVYLQKENIIDESGMPKERFSAEFPKEGPSILRIQQVVRGDSAAYFCASSPLSAGGTNEQFFGPGTRLTVL.

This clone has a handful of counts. The CDR3 protein is CASSWGVVGTDTQYF. In DNA, the CDR3 is TGTGCCAGCAGCTGGGGGGTAGTGGGCACAGATACGCAGTATTTT. This chain connects TRBV5-8 to TRBJ2-3, with D possibly TRBD2 on 6 matching bases. V gave up 3 bases and J gave up 1 base, with 12 bases separating them. Germline V lookup: CDR1 SGHTS, CDR2 YDEGEE. The length of the CDR3 is 15 residues.

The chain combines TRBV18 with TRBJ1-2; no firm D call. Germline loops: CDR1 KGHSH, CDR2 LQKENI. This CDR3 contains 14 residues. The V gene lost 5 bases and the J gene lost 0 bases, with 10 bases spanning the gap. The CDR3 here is CASSSPAANYGYTF. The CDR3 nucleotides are TGTGCCAGCTCATCCCCCGCAGCTAACTATGGCTACACCTTC.